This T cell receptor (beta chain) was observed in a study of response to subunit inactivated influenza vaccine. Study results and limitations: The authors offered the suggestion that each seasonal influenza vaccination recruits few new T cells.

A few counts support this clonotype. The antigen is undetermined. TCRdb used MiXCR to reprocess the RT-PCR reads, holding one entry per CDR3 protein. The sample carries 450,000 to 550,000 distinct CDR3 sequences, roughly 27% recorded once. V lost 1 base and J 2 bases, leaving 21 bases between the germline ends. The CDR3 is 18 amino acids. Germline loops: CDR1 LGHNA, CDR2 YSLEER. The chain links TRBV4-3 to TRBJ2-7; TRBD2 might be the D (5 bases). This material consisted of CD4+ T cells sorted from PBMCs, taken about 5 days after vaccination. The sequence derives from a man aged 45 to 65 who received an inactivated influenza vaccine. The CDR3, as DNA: TGCGCCAGCAGCCAAGTTTTGGGTACGGCTAGCAGCACCTACGAGCAGTACTTC. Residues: CASSQVLGTASSTYEQYF.